A selection of T cell receptor beta chains follows, all from one sample in a study of OX40 agonist ivuxolimab in advanced cancers. Clones were read by immunoSEQ multiplex PCR, and TCRdb kept only the in-frame ones, dropping some. The data contain 75,000 to 100,000 clones, about 86% of them singletons. Sequencing used CD4+ or CD8+ T cells sorted from blood, obtained in a trial of the OX40 agonist ivuxolimab. The receptors stem from an adult with an advanced solid tumor such as melanoma, head and neck, liver or kidney cancer. Each CDR3 is given with its conserved first and last residue. A D gene is named only where the DNA matches it firmly. A clone size is listed for some rows: how often the clone was seen (once, few, many), or a class if it is expanded.

clone_size | j_call | v_call | d_call | cdr3_aa | cdr3_nt
- | TRBJ1-1 | TRBV6-1 | - | CASSRTASNTEAFF | TGTGCCAGCAGTAGGACAGCATCGAACACTGAAGCTTTCTTT
- | TRBJ2-3 | TRBV5-1 | - | CASSVGLTLTDTQYF | TGCGCCAGCAGCGTGGGACTGACGCTCACAGATACGCAGTATTTT
- | TRBJ2-7 | TRBV19 | TRBD1 | CASSIGSVSDRGHEQYF | TGTGCCAGTAGTATTGGCTCTGTATCGGACAGGGGTCACGAGCAGTACTTC
- | TRBJ1-5 | TRBV11-2 | TRBD1 | CASSLGQGALGNQPQHF | TGTGCCAGCAGCTTGGGACAGGGGGCGTTGGGCAATCAGCCCCAGCATTTT
- | TRBJ1-5 | TRBV6-5 | - | CASAWGERQPQHF | TGTGCCAGCGCCTGGGGGGAGCGACAGCCCCAGCATTTT
few | TRBJ2-7 | TRBV19 | - | CASSIDDSMTYEQYF | TGTGCCAGTAGTATAGACGACAGCATGACCTACGAGCAGTACTTC
- | TRBJ2-5 | TRBV6-5 | TRBD2 | CASSYLSGRSRETQYF | TGTGCCAGCAGTTATCTGAGCGGGAGGTCCAGAGAGACCCAGTACTTC
- | TRBJ2-5 | TRBV6-6 | - | CASLGADSQYF | TGTGCCAGCCTCGGGGCGGATTCCCAGTACTTC
- | TRBJ2-6 | TRBV7-9 | - | CASSFYPGGANVLTF | TGTGCCAGCAGCTTTTACCCGGGAGGGGCCAACGTCCTGACTTTC
- | TRBJ1-2 | TRBV25-1 | TRBD1 | CASSGTGVGGYTF | TGTGCCAGCAGTGGGACAGGGGTCGGTGGCTACACCTTC
- | TRBJ2-1 | TRBV19 | TRBD2 | CASKGTNRNEQFF | TGTGCCAGTAAAGGGACTAACCGCAATGAGCAGTTCTTC
- | TRBJ1-2 | TRBV29-1 | - | CSVDTRGYTF | TGCAGCGTTGATACCAGGGGCTACACCTTC
- | TRBJ2-1 | TRBV6-6 | - | CASMTGRWFF | TGTGCCAGCATGACGGGAAGGTGGTTCTTC
- | TRBJ2-1 | TRBV19 | TRBD2 | CASSPRTSVNEQFF | TGTGCCAGTAGTCCCCGGACTAGCGTCAATGAGCAGTTCTTC
- | TRBJ1-5 | TRBV6-6 | - | CASSFGTNQPQHF | TGTGCCAGCAGCTTCGGGACGAATCAGCCCCAGCATTTT
few | TRBJ2-3 | TRBV7-9 | TRBD1 | CASSLDGTGRSDTQYF | TGTGCCAGCAGCTTAGATGGGACAGGGAGGTCAGATACGCAGTATTTT
- | TRBJ1-1 | TRBV19 | - | CASSPRTGRGTEAFF | TGTGCCAGTAGCCCTCGCACAGGGAGGGGGACTGAAGCTTTCTTT
- | TRBJ1-2 | TRBV18 | TRBD1 | CASSSGTDYGYTF | TGTGCCAGCTCGTCCGGGACAGACTATGGCTACACCTTC
- | TRBJ1-2 | TRBV30 | - | CAWSVREGLGYTF | TGTGCCTGGAGTGTACGTGAGGGACTTGGCTACACCTTC
- | TRBJ1-2 | TRBV7-6 | - | CASSLSEGQSGYTF | TGTGCCAGCAGCTTATCAGAAGGGCAAAGCGGCTACACCTTC
- | TRBJ2-1 | TRBV7-6 | - | CASSLGVRDRNEQFF | TGTGCCAGCAGCTTAGGGGTTAGGGATAGAAATGAGCAGTTCTTC
- | TRBJ2-7 | TRBV2 | - | CASSEAYEQYF | TGTGCCAGCAGTGAAGCCTACGAGCAGTACTTC
- | TRBJ2-3 | TRBV11-3 | - | CASSLGGQGRAGTDTQYF | TGTGCCAGCAGCCTGGGGGGGCAGGGACGAGCGGGCACAGATACGCAGTATTTT
- | TRBJ2-1 | TRBV11-2 | - | CASSPRLSSYNEQFF | TGTGCCAGCAGCCCCCGGCTAAGCTCCTACAATGAGCAGTTCTTC
once | TRBJ1-5 | TRBV27 | - | CASSLGGEVHQPQHF | TGTGCCAGCAGTTTGGGGGGCGAGGTGCATCAGCCCCAGCATTTT
- | TRBJ2-3 | TRBV18 | - | CASSPFGLPGQGPITDTQYF | TGTGCCAGCTCACCATTTGGGCTCCCCGGCCAGGGGCCTATCACAGATACGCAGTATTTT
- | TRBJ2-6 | TRBV5-4 | - | CASSSGRGQLQLSGANVLTF | TGTGCCAGCAGCTCCGGGCGAGGACAGCTCCAACTCTCTGGGGCCAACGTCCTGACTTTC
- | TRBJ2-5 | TRBV10-3 | - | CAITRDTLETQYF | TGTGCCATCACCAGGGACACCTTAGAGACCCAGTACTTC
few | TRBJ1-1 | TRBV18 | - | CASSPHAGEAFF | TGTGCCAGCTCACCGCACGCGGGGGAAGCTTTCTTT
- | TRBJ2-7 | TRBV19 | - | CASSSPNRAYPSEQYF | TGTGCCAGTAGCTCCCCCAACAGAGCGTACCCGAGCGAGCAGTACTTC
- | TRBJ2-1 | TRBV14 | - | CASSPSREQFF | TGTGCCAGCAGCCCCTCGAGGGAGCAGTTCTTC
- | TRBJ2-3 | TRBV4-2 | - | CASSHDHTDTQYF | TGTGCCAGCAGCCACGACCACACAGATACGCAGTATTTT
- | TRBJ1-6 | TRBV4-2 | - | CASSPTRGDSPLHF | TGTGCCAGCAGCCCAACTCGAGGGGATTCACCCCTCCACTTT
- | TRBJ2-1 | TRBV7-2 | - | CASSLVWGEQFF | TGTGCCAGCAGCTTAGTTTGGGGTGAGCAGTTCTTC
- | TRBJ1-2 | TRBV30 | - | CAWTWSGLGGYTF | TGTGCCTGGACATGGTCAGGGTTAGGTGGCTACACCTTC
- | TRBJ2-2 | TRBV5-1 | - | CASSLNLGTQANTGELFF | TGCGCCAGCAGCTTGAATCTAGGGACACAAGCGAACACCGGGGAGCTGTTTTTT
- | TRBJ1-5 | TRBV6-1 | - | CASSEMASNQPQHF | TGTGCCAGCAGTGAAATGGCAAGCAATCAGCCCCAGCATTTT
- | TRBJ2-7 | TRBV19 | TRBD1 | CASSRDSYTYEQYF | TGTGCCAGTAGTCGGGACAGCTATACCTACGAGCAGTACTTC
- | TRBJ2-7 | TRBV30 | TRBD2 | CAWSRGLAGEQYF | TGTGCCTGGAGTAGGGGACTAGCAGGCGAGCAGTACTTC
- | TRBJ2-1 | TRBV10-2 | TRBD2 | CASRVAGGDEQFF | TGCGCCAGCAGGGTAGCGGGGGGTGATGAGCAGTTCTTC
- | TRBJ1-2 | TRBV5-4 | TRBD1 | CASRLDRGIGSNYGYTF | TGTGCCAGCAGACTTGACAGGGGAATTGGGTCTAACTATGGCTACACCTTC